A selection of T cell receptor beta chains follows, all from one sample in a study of sequential checkpoint blockade in melanoma. Clones were read by immunoSEQ multiplex PCR, and TCRdb kept only the in-frame ones, dropping some. The table shows 35,000 to 45,000 clones, with 80% to 90% occurring only once. The specimen was CD8+ T cells sorted from blood (inferred from file names), collected from a patient given nivolumab and ipilimumab in sequence. Receptor source: a human donor with melanoma. Both conserved end residues are part of each CDR3. Each record gives: J gene, V gene, clone size, D gene, CDR3 DNA, CDR3 protein. A D gene is named only where the DNA matches it firmly. Clone size is given for some rows only: seen once, a few or many times, or a class if the clone is expanded.

>TRBJ2-3|TRBV7-3|NA|NA
TGTGCCAGCAGCTTAAACGGGGGTTGGGATACGCAGTATTTT
CASSLNGGWDTQYF
>TRBJ2-7|TRBV21-1|NA|NA
TGTGCCAGCAGCCCCATAAGAGGGGGGGACGAGCAGTACTTC
CASSPIRGGDEQYF
>TRBJ2-3|TRBV5-4|few|NA
TGTGCCAGCAGCTTGGCAGGAAACGGCGCAGATACGCAGTATTTT
CASSLAGNGADTQYF
>TRBJ2-7|TRBV28|NA|NA
TGTGCCAGCAGTTCCTGGCAGGACTCCTACGAGCAGTACTTC
CASSSWQDSYEQYF
>TRBJ1-2|TRBV4-1|NA|TRBD1
TGCGCCAGCAGCCGAAGACTTAGCGGACAGGGGGATGGCTACACCTTC
CASSRRLSGQGDGYTF
>TRBJ2-3|TRBV28|NA|TRBD2
TGTGCCAGCAGTCAATTACTAGCGGGAGGCCCTGGGGCAGATACGCAGTATTTT
CASSQLLAGGPGADTQYF
>TRBJ2-7|TRBV29-1|once|TRBD1
TGCAGCGTTGAACAGGGGGCGTACGAGCAGTACTTC
CSVEQGAYEQYF
>TRBJ1-5|TRBV5-4|NA|NA
TGTGCCAGCAGCTTTCAAGGGAGCGGTCAGCCCCAGCATTTT
CASSFQGSGQPQHF
>TRBJ2-7|TRBV6-1|once|TRBD1
TGTGCCAGCAGCATCGACAGGGCCTACGAGCAGTACTTC
CASSIDRAYEQYF
>TRBJ2-7|TRBV19|NA|TRBD1
TGTGCCAGTAGTACTACAGGGGAAAGTCTCTACGAGCAGTACTTC
CASSTTGESLYEQYF
>TRBJ2-3|TRBV11-2|NA|NA
TGTGCCAGCAGCTCTCCCATTCTCGAGGGCTTGGGCACAGATACGCAGTATTTT
CASSSPILEGLGTDTQYF
>TRBJ1-6|TRBV27|NA|NA
TGTGCCAGCAGCCCGGGAGCCGGGGTGTCACCCCTCCACTTT
CASSPGAGVSPLHF
>TRBJ2-7|TRBV30|NA|NA
TGTGCCTGGACCTTAGACTCCTACGAGCAGTACTTC
CAWTLDSYEQYF
>TRBJ2-2|TRBV28|few|NA
TGTGCCAGCACCCTTATCGGGGCCGGGGAGCTGTTTTTT
CASTLIGAGELFF
>TRBJ1-1|TRBV29-1|NA|NA
TGCAGCGTTGAAGGTCGGACACTGAACACTGAAGCTTTCTTT
CSVEGRTLNTEAFF
>TRBJ2-7|TRBV27|NA|TRBD2
TGTGCCAGCAGTCTAAAAGGACTAGCGGGAGGACTCTCCTACGAGCAGTACTTC
CASSLKGLAGGLSYEQYF
>TRBJ2-7|TRBV7-7|few|NA
TGTGCCAGCAGCTTCCAACAGAACTACGAGCAGTACTTC
CASSFQQNYEQYF
>TRBJ2-7|TRBV5-1|NA|TRBD1
TGCGCCAGCAGCTGGGACAGGGGAGTTACCTACGAGCAGTACTTC
CASSWDRGVTYEQYF
>TRBJ2-7|TRBV30|NA|TRBD1
TGTGCCTGCTCGCGGGGGACAGGGGTCGAGCAGTACTTC
CACSRGTGVEQYF
>TRBJ2-7|TRBV27|NA|TRBD2
TGTGCCAGCAGTTTTATAGCGGGAAGGGATTACGAGCAGTACTTC
CASSFIAGRDYEQYF
>TRBJ2-7|TRBV11-2|NA|TRBD2
TGTGCCAGCAGCCCCGGGGCTAGCGGGACCTACGAGCAGTACTTC
CASSPGASGTYEQYF
>TRBJ1-1|TRBV28|NA|TRBD1
TGTGCCAGCAGTCCTGTGGTGGTAGGGGGCTCTGAAGCTTTCTTT
CASSPVVVGGSEAFF
>TRBJ1-3|TRBV7-9|NA|NA
TGTGCCAGCACCATAGCGGGGGGGCCCTCTGGAAACACCATATATTTT
CASTIAGGPSGNTIYF
>TRBJ2-7|TRBV6-6|NA|NA
TGTGCCAGCAGTAAGGGGGTCTCCTACGAGCAGTACTTC
CASSKGVSYEQYF
>TRBJ2-7|TRBV4-2|NA|NA
TGTGCCAGCAGCCCTACCGAGGAGGGGTACGAGCAGTACTTC
CASSPTEEGYEQYF
>TRBJ1-5|TRBV6-5|NA|NA
TGTGCCAGCAGCCAACACGTCAATCAGCCCCAGCATTTT
CASSQHVNQPQHF
>TRBJ1-1|TRBV2|NA|TRBD1
TGTGCCAGCAGTGAGACGGACAGGGGGACTGAAGCTTTCTTT
CASSETDRGTEAFF
>TRBJ1-2|TRBV7-9|once|TRBD1
TGTGCCAGCAGCTCCCACGTATCGGGACAGGGATATGGCTACACCTTC
CASSSHVSGQGYGYTF
>TRBJ2-5|TRBV19|NA|NA
TGTGCCACCTCTGAGGATCGGAGGGTCGGAGAGACCCAGTACTTC
CATSEDRRVGETQYF
>TRBJ2-7|TRBV27|NA|NA
TGTGCCAGCAGTTTCCTACCACAGGGTATCGACGAGCAGTACTTC
CASSFLPQGIDEQYF
>TRBJ1-4|TRBV4-1|once|NA
TGCGCCAGCAGCCCCTATCATGGTAATGAAAAACTGTTTTTT
CASSPYHGNEKLFF